One and the same sample provided the 25 T cell receptor beta chains below, sequenced in a study of T cell clonotyping in hematopoietic cell transplantation. Indicated time point: recipient sample about 28 days before transplant, after cytoreduction. The table came from immunoSEQ multiplex PCR; TCRdb's copy has only in-frame clones and leaves some out. There are 25,000 to 30,000 clones in the sample; roughly 85% occur only once, and roughly 1.9% lies in the top ten. Sequenced here: peripheral blood mononuclear cells, sampled before stem cell transplant. Receptors originate from a man in his forties or fifties with acute myeloid leukemia. Some clones in this sample may be carry-over from other donors' samples.

This rearrangement joins TRBV6-5 to TRBJ1-2; 12 bases are a match to TRBD1. After removal of 6 bases from V and 7 bases from J, the junction contained 6 bases not matched to a gene. Germline lookup yields CDR1 MNHEY and CDR2 SVGAGI. This CDR3 has 14 residues. In DNA form, the CDR3 reads TGTGCCAGCAGACCGGGACAGGGGGCCGGTGGCTACACCTTC. Translating it yields CASRPGQGAGGYTF.

A few counts support this clone. The chain uses TRBV11-3 and TRBJ2-1; 14 bases line up with TRBD2. Germline V gene data show CDR1 as SGHNT and CDR2 as YENEEA. This CDR3 has 18 residues. The ends lost 8 bases at V and 6 bases at J; junction bases unmatched: 15. CDR3 residues: CASQEDRFGTSGSNEQFF. The CDR3 nucleotides are TGTGCCAGCCAGGAAGACAGGTTCGGGACTAGCGGGAGCAATGAGCAGTTCTTC.

V gene TRBV6-1 combines with J gene TRBJ2-7, with 9 bases lining up with TRBD1. Trimming at V came to 11 bases and at J to 2 bases, leaving 7 bases not matched to a gene. CDR1 MNHNS and CDR2 SASEGT come from the germline V gene. The CDR3 contains 13 residues. This chain's CDR3 is CASLGQGTYEQYF. CDR3 coding DNA: TGTGCCTCCTTGGGACAGGGAACCTACGAGCAGTACTTC.

The V gene is TRBV28, the J gene TRBJ2-7, with no clear D. The CDR3 covers 11 residues. Germline V gene data show CDR1 as MDHEN and CDR2 as SYDVKM. V was cut by 6 bases and J by 3 bases, with 6 bases left in between. CDR3 loop: CASRASYEQYF. The DNA for the CDR3 is TGTGCCAGCAGAGCCAGCTACGAGCAGTACTTC.

The CDR3 sequence: CASSPSGGHYEQYF. CDR3 DNA: TGTGCCAGCAGCCCGTCGGGGGGGCATTACGAGCAGTACTTC. J is TRBJ2-7 and V is TRBV4-2, with 8 bases identical to TRBD2. Trimming took 4 bases from V and 4 from J; bases not matched to a gene: 6. Looked up from germline, CDR1 is LGHNA and CDR2 is YNFKEQ. The CDR3 has 14 residues.

This chain links TRBV10-3 with TRBJ2-1, with D perhaps being TRBD1 or TRBD2 (5 bases each). This CDR3 is 13 amino acids long. V shed 8 bases and J shed 2 bases, with 10 bases lying between them. Germline-derived CDR1 and CDR2 are ENHRY and SYGVKD. CDR3 nucleotide sequence: TGTGCCATCCACGGGGCGGCCTACAATGAGCAGTTCTTC. This translates into CAIHGAAYNEQFF.

The CDR3, as DNA: TGCGCCAGCAGTGATGTCCTAGCGGGGGCCTACGAGCAGTACTTC. The encoded protein is CASSDVLAGAYEQYF. The V call is TRBV10-1, the J call TRBJ2-7; 10 bases line up with TRBD2. After removal of 3 bases from V and 2 bases from J, the junction contained 4 bases not matched to a gene. Germline CDR1 and CDR2: WNHNN and SYGVQD (reference sequence). The CDR3 is 15 amino acids.

The V call is TRBV5-4, the J call TRBJ1-2, with 10 bases lining up with TRBD1. Germline CDR1 reads SGHNT; CDR2 reads YYREEE (reference sequence). After removal of 0 bases from V and 8 bases from J, the junction contained 13 bases not matched to a gene. The CDR3 loop spans 17 amino acids. The CDR3 here is CASSLGGQGPQSGGYTF. DNA for the CDR3: TGTGCCAGCAGCTTGGGGGGACAGGGGCCCCAATCAGGCGGCTACACCTTC.

The CDR3 sequence: CAWRGVSEQFF. The CDR3 nucleotides are TGTGCCTGGAGGGGGGTGAGTGAGCAGTTCTTC. The V gene is TRBV30, the J gene TRBJ2-1; the D gene could be TRBD1 or TRBD2 (5 bases each). V was cut by 3 bases and J by 9 bases, with 9 bases left in between. This CDR3 spans 11 amino acids. CDR1 and CDR2 (germline): GTSNPN, SVGIG (reference sequence).

In the case of this clone: An end of the junction differs from the germline gene, which may be a read error. The chain carries TRBV11-2 and TRBJ2-2; D is perhaps TRBD1 (5 bases). The length of the CDR3 is 14 residues. Per the germline V gene, CDR1 is SGHAT and CDR2 is FQNNGV. Here the CDR3 reads CASSIAGNAGELFF. The CDR3 coding sequence is TGTGCCAGCAGCATAGCAGGGAACGCCGGGGAGCTGTTTTTT.

The CDR3 spells CASSLSQGPYEQYF. As DNA, the CDR3 is TGTGCCAGCAGCTTATCCCAGGGGCCCTACGAGCAGTACTTC. The V call is TRBV7-3, the J call TRBJ2-7; tentative D call: TRBD1 (6 bases). The V and J ends lost 2 bases and 2 bases respectively, with 10 bases between them. CDR1 is SGHTA, CDR2 FQGTGA, per germline. This CDR3 spans 14 amino acids. Full variable domain (missing parts from reference TRBV7-3 and TRBJ2-7): GAGVSQTPSNKVTEKGKYVELRCDPISGHTALYWYRQSLGQGPEFLIYFQGTGAADDSGLPNDRFFAVRPEGSVSTLKIQRTERGDSAVYLCASSLSQGPYEQYFGPGTRLTVT.

The V call is TRBV23-1, the J call TRBJ1-2; D is perhaps TRBD1 (5 bases). TRBV23-1 is an ORF; its function is uncertain. The CDR3 totals 17 residues. The V gene lost 0 bases and the J gene lost 4 bases, with 18 bases spanning the gap. The CDR3 DNA reads as TGCGCCAGCAGTCAATCCCTGGGAGGGACCGGGGTCTATGGCTACACCTTC. It specifies CASSQSLGGTGVYGYTF.

There are a few counts of this clone. The rearrangement uses TRBV2 and TRBJ1-4, with D perhaps matching TRBD1 (6 bases). V was trimmed by 7 bases and J by 5 bases, leaving 17 bases between them. The CDR3 totals 15 residues. Germline CDR1 and CDR2: SNHLY and FYNNEI. This CDR3 reads CASNPNDRHNEKLFF. DNA of the CDR3: TGTGCCAGCAACCCCAACGACAGGCACAATGAAAAACTGTTTTTT. Combining the CDR3 with reference TRBV2 and TRBJ1-4 gives the whole variable domain EPEVTQTPSHQVTQMGQEVILRCVPISNHLYFYWYRQILGQKVEFLVSFYNNEISEKSEIFDDQFSVERPDGSNFTLKIRSTKLEDSAMYFCASNPNDRHNEKLFFGSGTQLSVL.

The chain couples TRBV6-6 to TRBJ1-2; unclear D gene. The CDR3 is 14 residues long. V was shortened by 0 bases and J by 2 bases, with 7 bases between the two germline ends. From germline, CDR1 is MNHNY and CDR2 SVGAGI (reference sequence). Here the CDR3 reads CASSYSGSNYGYTF. CDR3 DNA: TGTGCCAGCAGTTACTCCGGCAGCAACTATGGCTACACCTTC.

V is TRBV28 and J is TRBJ1-1; D not resolved. CDR1 is MDHEN, CDR2 SYDVKM, per germline. The CDR3 extends over 14 amino acids. The V and J ends lost 6 bases and 4 bases respectively, with 15 bases between them. CDR3 nucleotides: TGTGCCAGCAGGCAGACATTTCAGACCACTGAAGCTTTCTTT. Translation gives CASRQTFQTTEAFF.

This clone was recorded a few times. This chain uses TRBV9 with TRBJ1-5; maybe TRBD1 (5 bases). The germline CDR1 and CDR2 sequences are SGDLS and YYNGEE. Trimming shortened V by 7 bases and J by 2 bases, and 7 bases separated the two germline ends. The length of the CDR3 is 12 residues. CDR3 loop: CASGTGNQPQHF. DNA for the CDR3: TGTGCCAGCGGGACGGGCAATCAGCCCCAGCATTTT.

The J gene is TRBJ2-1, the V gene TRBV2, with D uncertain. From germline, CDR1 is SNHLY and CDR2 FYNNEI. The length of the CDR3 is 12 residues. Trimming took 5 bases from V and 9 from J, leaving 11 bases between them. The CDR3 spells CASSQDLSEQFF. The CDR3 DNA is TGTGCCAGCAGTCAGGACCTTAGTGAGCAGTTCTTC.

This chain links TRBV5-6 with TRBJ2-7, with D perhaps matching TRBD1 or TRBD2 (5 bases each). The CDR3 is made up of 15 amino acids. Germline lookup yields CDR1 SGHDT and CDR2 YYEEEE. V dropped 3 bases and J dropped 4 bases, with 17 bases sitting between them. The DNA for the CDR3 is TGTGCCAGCAGCTCCCTCCACGGGGCTGGGTACGAGCAGTACTTC. Translating it yields CASSSLHGAGYEQYF.

In this sample, this clone turned up once. J is TRBJ2-5 and V is TRBV28; maybe TRBD1 (5 bases). The germline V and J ends were trimmed by 6 bases and 3 bases, with 14 bases remaining between them. Germline V lookup: CDR1 MDHEN, CDR2 SYDVKM. The CDR3 runs 14 residues. The chain's CDR3 is CASSWGGAEETQYF. The CDR3 bases are TGTGCCAGCAGCTGGGGCGGCGCCGAAGAGACCCAGTACTTC.

This rearrangement joins TRBV13 to TRBJ2-7, with 10 positions matching TRBD1. The CDR3 consists of 15 residues. The junction had 9 bases not matched to a gene; V was cut back by 5 bases and J by 5 bases. Germline loops: CDR1 PRHDT, CDR2 FYEKMQ (reference sequence). The CDR3 reads CASSRGTGVANEQYF. In nucleotides, the CDR3 is TGTGCCAGCAGCCGAGGGACAGGGGTTGCCAACGAGCAGTACTTC.

The rearrangement links TRBV4-1 to TRBJ2-2; the D is unclear. Germline lookup yields CDR1 MGHRA and CDR2 YSYEKL. Trimming removed 1 base from V and 8 bases from J, with 11 bases in between. This CDR3 has 14 residues. The CDR3 DNA follows: TGCGCCAGCAGCCAAGTCGTATGGGCGGGGGAGCTGTTTTTT. Its translation: CASSQVVWAGELFF.

The chain joins TRBV4-1 to TRBJ2-7; unclear D gene. Germline V CDR1 and CDR2: MGHRA, YSYEKL. Trimming shortened V by 1 base and J by 2 bases, and 18 bases separated the two germline ends. This CDR3 region has 17 residues. CDR3 DNA sequence: TGCGCCAGCAGCCAAGGGATCCTATGGGAAGAACCCTACGAGCAGTACTTC. Residues: CASSQGILWEEPYEQYF.

This clone was recorded only once. This chain uses TRBV9 with TRBJ1-3, with 8 bases identical to TRBD1. Germline V gene data show CDR1 as SGDLS and CDR2 as YYNGEE. V gave up 4 bases and J gave up 2 bases; unmatched junction bases: 8. The CDR3 extends over 16 amino acids. CDR3 nucleotides: TGTGCCAGCAGCACCATGACGACAGGGGCTGGAAACACCATATATTTT. Protein: CASSTMTTGAGNTIYF.

This clone was counted between two and nine times. V and J are TRBV19 and TRBJ1-1; D is unresolved. The CDR3 is made up of 13 amino acids. Per germline, CDR1 LNHDA and CDR2 SQIVND (reference sequence). The ends were cut back, 6 bases at V and 2 bases at J, with 10 bases in the middle. The CDR3 spells CASSHQANTEAFF. DNA for the CDR3: TGTGCCAGTAGCCATCAGGCCAACACTGAAGCTTTCTTT.

This chain links TRBV5-1 with TRBJ2-3; D not certain. CDR1 is SGHRS, CDR2 YFSETQ, per germline. This CDR3 comprises 13 residues. The V and J ends lost 7 bases and 1 base respectively, with 10 bases between them. CDR3 amino acids: CASRNVGTDTQYF. CDR3 DNA sequence: TGCGCCAGCCGCAACGTAGGCACAGATACGCAGTATTTT.